The 30 T cell receptor beta chains in this list originate from one sample, sequenced in a study of PD-1 blockade in classical Hodgkin lymphoma. Brentuximab vedotin exposure varied, and every patient relapsed after autologous stem cell transplantation. TCRdb keeps only in-frame clones here, not all; method: immunoSEQ multiplex PCR. The sample shows about 23,000 clones, 71% of them seen only once. Material: peripheral blood mononuclear cells (PBMCs), obtained at baseline. Receptor source: a human donor with classical Hodgkin lymphoma.

The V gene is TRBV11-1, the J gene TRBJ2-1, with 8 bases that match TRBD2. The CDR3 totals 14 residues. CDR1 and CDR2 from the germline V gene are SGHAT and FQDESV (reference sequence). The V gene end was trimmed by 5 bases and the J gene end by 6 bases; junction bases not matched to a gene: 6. The CDR3 bases are TGTGCCAGCAGCCCAGGACTAGCTCGCAATGAGCAGTTCTTC. Its protein product is CASSPGLARNEQFF.

V and J are TRBV28 and TRBJ1-1, with D tentatively TRBD1 (5 bases). CDR1 and CDR2 (germline): MDHEN, SYDVKM. V lost 0 bases and J lost 1, with 6 bases in between. The CDR3 extends over 14 amino acids. In DNA, the CDR3 is TGTGCCAGCAGTTTATGGACAGCGAACACTGAAGCTTTCTTT. Its protein is CASSLWTANTEAFF.

CDR3 loop: CAIATPGVNTEAFF. CDR3 bases: TGTGCCATCGCGACCCCGGGGGTGAACACTGAAGCTTTCTTT. The chain carries TRBV10-3 and TRBJ1-1; possibly TRBD1 for D (5 bases). V was cut by 8 bases and J by 0 bases, with 13 bases left in between. From germline, CDR1 is ENHRY and CDR2 SYGVKD. CDR3 length equals 14 residues.

This clone has at least ten counts. This chain uses TRBV4-3 with TRBJ2-2; TRBD2 matches at 9 bases. This CDR3 region has 16 residues. Germline values: CDR1 LGHNA, CDR2 YSLEER. V shed 1 base, J shed 5 bases, and the junction held 5 bases outside the gene matches. CDR3: CASSQGLAGRTGELFF. CDR3 sequence (DNA): TGCGCCAGCAGCCAAGGCCTAGCGGGAAGAACCGGGGAGCTGTTTTTT.

Written as DNA, the CDR3 is TGTGCCAGCAGCCCGGGAATTACGTACAATGAGCAGTTCTTC. Translating it yields CASSPGITYNEQFF. The rearrangement joins TRBV11-2 to TRBJ2-1; a weak D match, TRBD2 (5 bases). Germline CDR1 reads SGHAT; CDR2 reads FQNNGV. Between the trimmed V and J ends, which lost 5 bases and 4 bases, there was a span of 12 bases. This CDR3 contains 14 residues.

This chain links TRBV29-1 with TRBJ1-1; D is uncertain. Between the trimmed V and J ends, which lost 4 bases and 1 base, there was a span of 13 bases. The CDR3 totals 14 residues. From germline, CDR1 is SQVTM and CDR2 ANQGSEA. The CDR3 reads CSVATVAGNTEAFF. The CDR3 DNA sequence: TGCAGCGTTGCCACAGTGGCTGGGAACACTGAAGCTTTCTTT.

The chain carries TRBV28 and TRBJ2-7; 7 bases fit TRBD1. V lost 6 bases and J lost 1; bases outside the gene matches: 6. The CDR3 has 14 residues. Germline CDR1 is MDHEN and CDR2 is SYDVKM. This CDR3 reads CASRGTVPSYEQYV. CDR3 nucleotides: TGTGCCAGCAGGGGGACAGTCCCTTCCTACGAGCAGTACGTC.

This chain uses TRBV6-6 with TRBJ1-4; D possibly corresponds to TRBD1 (6 bases). The V gene's germline CDR1 is MNHNY and CDR2 SVGAGI (reference sequence). V lost 3 bases to trimming and J lost 8 bases, with 16 bases between them. The CDR3 has 15 amino acids. The CDR3 sequence is CASSYFIGGKEKLFF. CDR3 DNA: TGTGCCAGCAGTTATTTTATAGGGGGGAAAGAAAAACTGTTTTTT.

V and J are TRBV15 and TRBJ2-5; 8 nucleotides agree with TRBD1. The V gene end was trimmed by 3 bases and the J gene end by 5 bases; junction bases not matched to a gene: 14. The CDR3 sequence is 17 residues long. Germline CDR1 and CDR2: LNHNV and YYDKDF (reference sequence). The CDR3 region is CATSSMGGPGGWETQYF. In nucleotides, the CDR3 is TGTGCCACCAGCAGTATGGGGGGTCCAGGGGGCTGGGAGACCCAGTACTTC. Full variable domain (outside the CDR3, taken from reference TRBV15 and TRBJ2-5): DAMVIQNPRYQVTQFGKPVTLSCSQTLNHNVMYWYQQKSSQAPKLLFHYYDKDFNNEADTPDNFQSRRPNTSFCFLDIRSPGLGDTAMYLCATSSMGGPGGWETQYFGPGTRLLVL.

The J gene is TRBJ2-2, the V gene TRBV2; 10 bases match TRBD2. V gave up 1 base and J gave up 4 bases; unmatched junction bases: 3. CDR1 is SNHLY and CDR2 is FYNNEI in the germline V gene. This CDR3 contains 16 residues. The CDR3 DNA is TGTGCCAGCAGTGAAGGGCTAGCGGGGGCCACCGGGGAGCTGTTTTTT. Translating it yields CASSEGLAGATGELFF.

The chain uses TRBV9 and TRBJ1-2; 9 nucleotides align to TRBD1. V gave up 1 base and J gave up 3 bases; unmatched junction bases: 1. CDR3 length: 14 residues. CDR1 is SGDLS and CDR2 is YYNGEE in the germline V gene. The CDR3 loop is CASSVTGGDYGYTF. CDR3 nucleotide sequence: TGTGCCAGCAGCGTAACAGGGGGCGACTATGGCTACACCTTC.

This clone appeared once. The chain recombines TRBV7-8 with TRBJ2-1; D is ambiguous. The ends were cut back, 5 bases at V and 9 bases at J, with 8 bases in the middle. CDR1 SGHVS and CDR2 FQNEAQ come from the germline V gene. The CDR3 runs 11 residues. The CDR3 DNA sequence: TGTGCCAGCAGCCCCGGAATTGAGCAGTTCTTC. Translated: CASSPGIEQFF.

This clone was picked up a small number of times. The chain has TRBV19 and TRBJ1-5; 9 bases align to TRBD1. The CDR3 spans 15 residues. Looked up from germline, CDR1 is LNHDA and CDR2 is SQIVND (reference sequence). V lost 7 bases, J lost 5 bases, and 9 bases stayed unmatched. CDR3 region: CASNEPDRGDQPQHF. CDR3 coding DNA: TGTGCCAGTAATGAACCGGACAGGGGTGATCAGCCCCAGCATTTT.

The rearrangement links TRBV19 to TRBJ2-3; D gene unclear. Trimming pared 5 bases from V and 2 bases from J, leaving 11 bases between. Germline V gene sequence: CDR1 LNHDA, CDR2 SQIVND (reference sequence). CDR3 size: 14 residues. Written as DNA, the CDR3 is TGTGCCAGTAGTTACTCCGGGCCCACAGATACGCAGTATTTT. It encodes CASSYSGPTDTQYF.

The chain joins TRBV4-1 to TRBJ2-3; TRBD1 aligns across 8 bases. Germline V lookup: CDR1 MGHRA, CDR2 YSYEKL. This CDR3 comprises 15 residues. J lost 6 bases, V lost 4 bases, and 9 bases had no gene match. The CDR3: CASSLIDGQGDTQYF. In DNA, the CDR3 is TGCGCCAGCAGCCTCATAGACGGACAGGGCGATACGCAGTATTTT.

The chain employs TRBV18 and TRBJ2-1; the D call may be TRBD1 or TRBD2 (5 bases each). Per the germline V gene, CDR1 is KGHSH and CDR2 is LQKENI. The CDR3 is 16 amino acids. The germline V and J ends were trimmed by 3 bases and 7 bases, with 19 bases remaining between them. CDR3 sequence (DNA): TGTGCCAGCTCACCTTCTGAGGGGTTCTTTGGAAATGAGCAGTTCTTC. Encoded protein: CASSPSEGFFGNEQFF.

This clone was counted a single time. V usage is TRBV5-6 and J usage is TRBJ2-1; tentative D call: TRBD2 (5 bases). The CDR3 sequence is 15 residues long. Trimming stripped 6 bases from V and 5 bases from J, with 18 bases between. Germline V gene sequence: CDR1 SGHDT, CDR2 YYEEEE. The CDR3 bases are TGTGCCAGCATCCTCCACGGGAACCTTGACAATGAGCAGTTCTTC. This encodes CASILHGNLDNEQFF.

The CDR3 loop is CASRGGMNTEAFF. The CDR3 DNA sequence: TGTGCCAGTAGGGGCGGAATGAACACTGAAGCTTTCTTT. This chain uses TRBV19 with TRBJ1-1; D remains unclear. The CDR3 runs to 13 residues. Germline V gene sequence: CDR1 LNHDA, CDR2 SQIVND (reference sequence). V lost 6 bases, J lost 0 bases, and 8 bases lay in between.

V usage is TRBV2 and J usage is TRBJ1-5; 7 bases line up with TRBD1. In germline, CDR1 is SNHLY, CDR2 FYNNEI. V lost 7 bases and J lost 4; bases outside the gene matches: 7. The CDR3 has 14 residues. The CDR3 spells CASISDRRNQPQHF. The CDR3 bases are TGTGCCAGCATATCGGACAGGAGAAATCAGCCCCAGCATTTT. Based on the CDR3 plus reference TRBV2 and TRBJ1-5, the full variable domain is EPEVTQTPSHQVTQMGQEVILRCVPISNHLYFYWYRQILGQKVEFLVSFYNNEISEKSEIFDDQFSVERPDGSNFTLKIRSTKLEDSAMYFCASISDRRNQPQHFGDGTRLSIL.

CDR3 DNA: TGCGCCAGCAGAAAACTAGCGGGGGGGCTAGATGAGCAGTTCTTC. This translates into CASRKLAGGLDEQFF. The V gene is TRBV5-1, the J gene TRBJ2-1, with 13 bases lining up with TRBD2. Germline values: CDR1 SGHRS, CDR2 YFSETQ. J gave up 8 bases and V 5 bases, and 7 bases lay outside the gene matches. The CDR3 is 15 residues long.

The rearrangement joins TRBV28 to TRBJ2-7, with D perhaps TRBD2 (6 bases). Germline CDR1 and CDR2: MDHEN and SYDVKM. V was cut by 6 bases and J by 5 bases, with 29 bases left in between. There are 18 residues in the CDR3. This CDR3 reads CASRTLREVKGNEDEQYV. The CDR3 DNA is TGTGCCAGCAGGACCCTCAGGGAGGTGAAGGGTAATGAGGACGAGCAGTACGTC.

This clone was detected only once. This chain joins TRBV2 and TRBJ1-2, with D perhaps TRBD1 (6 bases). The CDR3 has 14 residues. V lost 5 bases and J 7 bases, leaving 17 bases between the germline ends. Germline-derived CDR1 and CDR2 are SNHLY and FYNNEI. CDR3 protein: CASSIIVVRGGYTF. As DNA, the CDR3 is TGTGCCAGCAGTATAATCGTCGTCAGGGGTGGCTACACCTTC.

The chain employs TRBV5-4 and TRBJ1-2, with TRBD1 matching over 7 bases. The CDR3 sequence is 14 residues long. CDR1 is SGHNT, CDR2 YYREEE, per germline (reference sequence). Trimming removed 2 bases from V and 7 bases from J; junction bases left unmatched: 8. The CDR3 loop is CASSLQGTGLGYTF. CDR3 coding DNA: TGTGCCAGCAGCTTACAGGGGACCGGCCTTGGCTACACCTTC.

The chain joins TRBV6-1 to TRBJ2-7; D unclear. Germline V gives CDR1 MNHNS, CDR2 SASEGT. This CDR3 has 14 amino acids. Deletions cut 7 bases from V and 3 bases from J, with 16 bases between. CDR3 in DNA: TGTGCCAGCAAAGACACCAATAGAGGCTACGAGCAGTACGTC. Protein: CASKDTNRGYEQYV.

This clone was detected a few times. V usage is TRBV6-6 and J usage is TRBJ2-2; D assignment may be TRBD1 or TRBD2 (5 bases each). From germline, CDR1 is MNHNY and CDR2 SVGAGI (reference sequence). V lost 2 bases and J lost 3, with 13 bases in between. The CDR3 covers 16 residues. The CDR3 DNA reads as TGTGCCAGCAGTTACAACAGAGGGGTTCACACCGGGGAGCTGTTTTTT. Amino acids: CASSYNRGVHTGELFF.

The CDR3 sequence: CAISATTSGSKDEQFF. The CDR3 coding sequence is TGTGCCATCAGTGCGACGACTAGCGGGAGTAAAGATGAGCAGTTCTTC. J is TRBJ2-1 and V is TRBV10-3, with 12 bases matching TRBD2. The CDR3 runs to 16 residues. The V gene end was trimmed by 4 bases and the J gene end by 8 bases; junction bases not matched to a gene: 9. Germline V gives CDR1 ENHRY, CDR2 SYGVKD.

V gene TRBV5-1 combines with J gene TRBJ1-1; 7 bases fit TRBD1. V shed 4 bases, J shed 4 bases, and the junction held 13 bases outside the gene matches. This CDR3 has 16 residues. Germline values: CDR1 SGHRS, CDR2 YFSETQ. The CDR3 region is CASSPTGRAMSTEAFF. The DNA of the CDR3 is TGCGCCAGCAGCCCGACAGGGCGCGCGATGAGCACTGAAGCTTTCTTT.

The sample holds a few counts of this clone. V gene TRBV30 combines with J gene TRBJ2-2, with 7 bases fitting TRBD1. The CDR3 contains 18 residues. Germline assignment: CDR1 GTSNPN and CDR2 SVGIG (reference sequence). V was pared by 1 base and J by 2 bases, with 13 bases of the junction left unmatched. The CDR3 reads CAWSGREGGDSNTGELFF. Here the CDR3 DNA reads TGTGCCTGGAGTGGTCGAGAAGGGGGCGATTCTAACACCGGGGAGCTGTTTTTT.

This clone was seen a handful of times. V gene TRBV5-4 combines with J gene TRBJ1-6; perhaps TRBD1 as D (6 bases). CDR1 SGHNT and CDR2 YYREEE come from the germline V gene (reference sequence). The CDR3 runs to 15 residues. V lost 4 bases and J lost 6, with 14 bases in between. In nucleotides, the CDR3 is TGTGCCAGCAGCCCAGGGGTTTTAAGTAATTCACCCCTCCACTTT. It translates to CASSPGVLSNSPLHF.

This clone was found once. The rearrangement uses TRBV18 and TRBJ2-7; TRBD1 matches 8 bases. From germline, CDR1 is KGHSH and CDR2 LQKENI. The CDR3 totals 15 residues. With 2 bases clipped from V and 9 bases from J, the junction kept 12 bases outside the gene matches. The CDR3 DNA reads as TGTGCCAGCTCACCAGACAGGACAGGGACACTGGGGCAGTACTTC. It translates to CASSPDRTGTLGQYF.